Below are 25 T cell receptor beta chains sequenced from a single sample in a study of blood T cell repertoires in COVID-19. Assay: immunoSEQ multiplex PCR; the TCRdb copy retains only in-frame clones and omits some. The sample includes roughly 120,000 clones, 82% of them seen just once. The sequenced sample consisted of peripheral blood. The receptors here all came from a woman aged 60 to 75 with acute or convalescent COVID-19.

The rearrangement links TRBV7-2 to TRBJ2-7; 10 bases line up with TRBD1. The CDR3 loop spans 15 amino acids. V lost 0 bases to trimming and J lost 3 bases; unmatched junction nucleotides: 2. Germline assignment: CDR1 SGHTA and CDR2 FQGNSA. The CDR3 region is CASSLATGGGYEQYF. The CDR3 DNA reads TGTGCCAGCAGCTTAGCGACAGGGGGCGGCTACGAGCAGTACTTC.

This clone has more than one count but fewer than ten. The chain employs TRBV9 and TRBJ1-1, with D unresolved. The CDR3 is made up of 13 amino acids. CDR1 and CDR2 from the germline V gene are SGDLS and YYNGEE. V shed 2 bases and J shed 4 bases, with 9 bases lying between them. The CDR3 here is CASSVSGSTEAFF. Written as DNA, the CDR3 is TGTGCCAGCAGCGTCAGCGGGAGCACTGAAGCTTTCTTT.

This rearrangement joins TRBV24-1 to TRBJ1-2; 7 bases match TRBD1. V lost 9 bases to trimming and J lost 4 bases; unmatched junction nucleotides: 4. Looked up from germline, CDR1 is KGHDR and CDR2 is SFDVKD. The CDR3 extends over 12 amino acids. The CDR3: CATRDSLYGYTF. The CDR3 nucleotides are TGTGCCACCCGGGACAGTCTCTATGGCTACACCTTC.

This clone was observed a single time. The rearrangement uses TRBV30 and TRBJ1-4; D is unclear. The CDR3 is 14 residues long. The germline CDR1 and CDR2 sequences are GTSNPN and SVGIG (reference sequence). Trimming stripped 4 bases from V and 8 bases from J, with 17 bases between. The CDR3: CAWIATEGSEKLFF. Written as DNA, the CDR3 is TGTGCCTGGATCGCTACTGAGGGTTCGGAAAAACTGTTTTTT.

V gene TRBV24-1 combines with J gene TRBJ2-2; D is ambiguous. Germline CDR1 is KGHDR and CDR2 is SFDVKD. Deletions cut 1 base from V and 1 base from J, with 6 bases between. The CDR3 is 15 amino acids. CDR3 loop: CATSDFVRNTGELFF. The CDR3 nucleotides are TGTGCCACCAGTGATTTCGTTCGGAACACCGGGGAGCTGTTTTTT.

The chain recombines TRBV4-1 with TRBJ2-2; D uncertain. The CDR3 is 16 residues long. CDR1 and CDR2 (germline): MGHRA, YSYEKL. Trimming left V 1 base short and J 0 bases short, with 9 bases between. The CDR3 nucleotides read TGCGCCAGCAGCCAAGGTGGCAGAACGAACACCGGGGAGCTGTTTTTT. Residues: CASSQGGRTNTGELFF.

This clone appeared once. The chain carries TRBV4-2 and TRBJ1-4; D might be TRBD1 (6 bases). From germline, CDR1 is LGHNA and CDR2 YNFKEQ. The CDR3 runs to 14 residues. V was clipped by 4 bases and J by 5 bases, with 11 bases between them. DNA of the CDR3: TGTGCCAGCAGCCCGGGACACTCAAATGAAAAACTGTTTTTT. It codes for CASSPGHSNEKLFF.

The chain is built from TRBV7-9 and TRBJ1-4; D perhaps matches TRBD1 (5 bases). This CDR3 region has 16 residues. Germline assignment: CDR1 SEHNR and CDR2 FQNEAQ (reference sequence). Trimming removed 2 bases from V and 3 bases from J, with 13 bases in between. The CDR3 reads CASSLRGGAPNEKLFF. CDR3 DNA: TGTGCCAGCAGCTTACGCGGTGGGGCACCTAATGAAAAACTGTTTTTT.

This clone was picked up a small number of times. The chain recombines TRBV2 with TRBJ1-3; 8 positions agree with TRBD1. The trim removed 6 bases at V and 4 bases at J, leaving 8 bases unmatched. Germline assignment: CDR1 SNHLY and CDR2 FYNNEI. There are 15 residues in the CDR3. The CDR3 bases are TGTGCCAGCAGCGTTGACAGGGGTCGGGGAAACACCATATATTTT. Encoded protein: CASSVDRGRGNTIYF.

The chain links TRBV30 to TRBJ1-5, with 7 bases fitting TRBD1. CDR3 length: 16 amino acids. In germline, CDR1 is GTSNPN, CDR2 SVGIG (reference sequence). V shed 3 bases and J 0 bases; nucleotides not matched to a gene: 8. This CDR3 is CAWSGQARYSNQPQHF. In DNA form, the CDR3 reads TGTGCCTGGAGCGGACAGGCCCGGTATAGCAATCAGCCCCAGCATTTT.

The sample holds a few counts of this clone. The V call is TRBV12-5, the J call TRBJ2-7, with 8 bases aligning to TRBD1. V was pared by 4 bases and J by 0 bases, with 8 bases of the junction left unmatched. The CDR3 contains 16 residues. Germline CDR1 and CDR2: LGHNT and FRNRAP. As DNA, the CDR3 is TGTGCTAGTGGTTGGACGGGACAGGATTCCTCCTACGAGCAGTACTTC. Translated, it gives CASGWTGQDSSYEQYF.

The V call is TRBV3-1 (or the pseudogene TRBV3-2), the J call TRBJ1-1, with D unclear. Germline V lookup: CDR1 LGHDT, CDR2 YNNKEL (reference sequence). CDR3 length: 13 residues. V was trimmed by 4 bases and J by 0 bases, leaving 6 bases between them. CDR3 in amino acids: CASSPSLNTEAFF. The CDR3 DNA follows: TGTGCCAGCAGCCCCTCGTTGAACACTGAAGCTTTCTTT.

CDR3 sequence reads: CASSRSPLETQYF. In DNA, the CDR3 is TGTGCCAGCAGTCGCTCCCCACTGGAGACCCAGTACTTC. The rearrangement uses TRBV27 and TRBJ2-5, with D uncertain. The CDR3 length is 13 residues. The V end lost 5 bases, the J end lost 5 bases, and 12 bases lay between the germline ends. CDR1 is MNHEY and CDR2 is SMNVEV in the germline V gene (reference sequence).

This chain uses TRBV10-3 with TRBJ2-5; maybe TRBD2 (5 bases). This CDR3 region has 13 residues. Germline CDR1 is ENHRY and CDR2 is SYGVKD. V lost 6 bases and J lost 1, with 9 bases in between. DNA for the CDR3: TGTGCCATCAGCGGACTGATCCAAGAGACCCAGTACTTC. Its translation: CAISGLIQETQYF.

This rearrangement joins TRBV6-5 to TRBJ2-3; possibly TRBD1 for D (6 bases). This CDR3 comprises 14 residues. The germline V and J ends were trimmed by 8 bases and 8 bases, with 20 bases remaining between them. Germline assignment: CDR1 MNHEY and CDR2 SVGAGI. CDR3 nucleotides: TGTGCCAGCCGGTGGGACATCGTCGTGGCTACGCAGTATTTT. Its protein is CASRWDIVVATQYF.

J is TRBJ1-2 and V is TRBV20-1; 9 nucleotides align to TRBD1. V lost 5 bases and J lost 6; bases outside the gene matches: 1. This CDR3 is built from 11 residues. Germline CDR1 DFQATT, CDR2 SNEGSKA (reference sequence). DNA of the CDR3: TGCAGTGCTGACAGGGGGAATGGCTACACCTTC. Its protein is CSADRGNGYTF.

The chain links TRBV9 to TRBJ1-3; TRBD1 agrees at 7 bases. The V segment lost 3 bases and the J segment 0 bases; nucleotides outside the gene matches: 3. There are 15 residues in the CDR3. CDR1 and CDR2 (germline): SGDLS, YYNGEE. Here the CDR3 reads CASSARTGSGNTIYF. CDR3 nucleotides: TGTGCCAGCAGCGCTCGGACAGGCTCTGGAAACACCATATATTTT.

This clone was counted a few times. J is TRBJ2-7 and V is TRBV4-2; 8 bases align to TRBD2. The CDR3 is 16 residues long. From germline, CDR1 is LGHNA and CDR2 YNFKEQ. V gave up 0 bases and J gave up 3 bases; unmatched junction bases: 7. The CDR3 sequence is CASSQDTGGTLYEQYF. The CDR3 DNA reads as TGTGCCAGCAGCCAAGATACGGGAGGGACCCTCTACGAGCAGTACTTC.

CDR3 sequence (DNA): TGCAGCGTTGCCGGTAAGACTTCGGGACACCCCTACGAGCAGTACTTC. Its translation: CSVAGKTSGHPYEQYF. This chain uses TRBV29-1 with TRBJ2-7, with a possible D match to TRBD1 (6 bases). The CDR3 extends over 16 amino acids. Germline V lookup: CDR1 SQVTM, CDR2 ANQGSEA. V was trimmed by 4 bases and J by 2 bases, leaving 21 bases between them.

This sequence joins TRBV5-6 and TRBJ1-1; D gene uncertain. CDR1 SGHDT and CDR2 YYEEEE come from the germline V gene. This CDR3 spans 14 amino acids. V lost 0 bases and J 4 bases, leaving 10 bases between the germline ends. The chain's CDR3 is CASSLEDQATEAFF. Here the CDR3 DNA reads TGTGCCAGCAGCTTGGAAGATCAGGCCACTGAAGCTTTCTTT.

CDR3 in amino acids: CASSFRQGYEQYF. The CDR3 bases are TGTGCCAGCAGTTTCAGGCAGGGCTACGAGCAGTACTTC. The chain combines TRBV28 with TRBJ2-7, with D perhaps TRBD1 (5 bases). The CDR3 is made up of 13 amino acids. Between the trimmed V and J ends, which lost 3 bases and 3 bases, there was a span of 9 bases. In germline, CDR1 is MDHEN, CDR2 SYDVKM.

The chain couples TRBV28 to TRBJ2-7, with 9 positions matching TRBD1. The germline V gene encodes CDR1 MDHEN and CDR2 SYDVKM. The V and J ends lost 1 base and 7 bases, in that order; junction bases with no gene match: 17. CDR3 length equals 18 residues. CDR3 sequence reads: CASSLFGRVGQGGGEQYF. The CDR3, as DNA: TGTGCCAGCAGTTTATTTGGTCGGGTGGGACAGGGAGGTGGAGAGCAGTACTTC.

The J gene is TRBJ2-5, the V gene TRBV30; TRBD2 matches 7 bases. The germline CDR1 and CDR2 sequences are GTSNPN and SVGIG (reference sequence). This CDR3 is built from 13 residues. The trim removed 3 bases at V and 7 bases at J, leaving 8 bases unmatched. The CDR3 coding sequence is TGTGCCTGGAGGGGACTATTCCGGGGGACCCAGTACTTC. Translation: CAWRGLFRGTQYF.

The chain combines TRBV24-1 with TRBJ1-2, with 9 nucleotides matching TRBD1. The V gene's germline CDR1 is KGHDR and CDR2 SFDVKD. The length of the CDR3 is 16 residues. V shed 4 bases, J shed 3 bases, and the junction held 8 bases outside the gene matches. In DNA form, the CDR3 reads TGTGCCACCAGTGACCCCCGGGACAGGGCAGACTATGGCTACACCTTC. Its translation is CATSDPRDRADYGYTF.

The chain has TRBV5-1 and TRBJ1-1; D uncertain. Germline CDR1 SGHRS, CDR2 YFSETQ. This CDR3 comprises 13 residues. Trimming took off 0 bases at V and 11 bases at J, with 14 bases between the two ends. The CDR3 region is CASSLERRVGAFF. The CDR3, as DNA: TGCGCCAGCAGCTTGGAGCGCCGAGTTGGCGCTTTCTTT.